This entry lists 15 T cell receptor beta chains sequenced from one sample in a study of T cells in Graves' hyperthyroidism and ophthalmopathy. What was amplified from RNA transcripts were TCR beta CDR3 regions. When the TCR CDR3 underwent first-round RT-PCR, the HTBI primer set was used. A single record per CDR3 protein comes from TCRdb applying MiXCR to the multiplex PCR reads. The table lists fewer than 500,000 distinct CDR3 sequences, roughly 14% of them singletons. The sequencing input was blood. The receptors were sampled from a man in his late teens or twenties with Graves' ophthalmopathy.

This clonotype showed up many times. The chain combines TRBV7-9 with TRBJ1-5; D ambiguous. The germline gives CDR1 SEHNR, CDR2 FQNEAQ (reference sequence). V was pared by 5 bases and J by 6 bases, with 14 bases between. This CDR3 is built from 14 residues. CDR3: CASSPGEVIQPQHF. The CDR3 DNA is TGTGCCAGCAGCCCGGGCGAGGTCATTCAGCCCCAGCATTTT.

This clonotype was observed many times. J is TRBJ2-1 and V is TRBV18, with no clear D. This CDR3 region has 15 residues. Germline-derived CDR1 and CDR2 are KGHSH and LQKENI. V shed 6 bases and J shed 0 bases, with 12 bases lying between them. The CDR3 is CASSPGVSSYNEQFF. The CDR3 nucleotides read TGTGCCAGCTCTCCTGGAGTGAGCTCCTACAATGAGCAGTTCTTC.

This rearrangement joins TRBV18 to TRBJ1-6, with no clear D. The germline V gene has CDR1 KGHSH and CDR2 LQKENI. This CDR3 spans 17 amino acids. The V end was cut by 2 bases, the J end by 7 bases, with 18 bases between. The CDR3 DNA sequence: TGTGCCAGCTCACCAAAACGGGCGGCTTCTATAAATTCACCCCTCCACTTT. Translation: CASSPKRAASINSPLHF.

In its sample, this clonotype was seen many times. This chain connects TRBV27 to TRBJ2-7, with 10 bases that match TRBD1. There are 14 residues in the CDR3. Germline trimming cut 8 bases from V and 3 bases from J; bases unmatched to any gene: 7. Looked up from germline, CDR1 is MNHEY and CDR2 is SMNVEV (reference sequence). CDR3 sequence (DNA): TGTGCCAGCGGGGGGACAGGGGCAAACTACGAGCAGTACTTC. Amino acids: CASGGTGANYEQYF.

Concerning this clonotype itself: This may be a read error, as it is one base from a much larger clone. The chain recombines TRBV5-1 with TRBJ2-7; D possibly corresponds to TRBD2 (7 bases). The CDR3 runs 14 residues. V was trimmed by 4 bases and J by 6 bases, leaving 17 bases between them. Germline V gene sequence: CDR1 SGHRS, CDR2 YFSETQ. Written as DNA, the CDR3 is TGCGCCAGCAGCGGGGGACGGGGGGCGGGCGAGCAGTACTTC. It yields the protein CASSGGRGAGEQYF.

This CDR3 is CASSLALGSGSDEQFF. The CDR3 DNA follows: TGTGCCAGCAGCTTAGCGCTAGGTAGCGGGAGTGATGAGCAGTTCTTC. J is TRBJ2-1 and V is TRBV5-6; 9 bases map to TRBD2. CDR1 and CDR2 (germline): SGHDT, YYEEEE. Unmatched junction bases numbered 11, after V lost 2 bases and J lost 8 bases. The CDR3 length is 16 residues.

The V gene is TRBV4-1, the J gene TRBJ1-4; D gene uncertain. V was clipped by 1 base and J by 7 bases, with 13 bases between them. There are 15 residues in the CDR3. The germline CDR1 and CDR2 sequences are MGHRA and YSYEKL. The CDR3 region is CASSQAGRWGEKLFF. The CDR3 DNA reads TGCGCCAGCAGCCAAGCCGGAAGGTGGGGTGAAAAACTGTTTTTT.

This clonotype was recorded a few times. The chain employs TRBV20-1 and TRBJ1-1, with 9 bases fitting TRBD1. The CDR3 is made up of 13 amino acids. Looked up from germline, CDR1 is DFQATT and CDR2 is SNEGSKA (reference sequence). The V segment lost 3 bases and the J segment 5 bases; nucleotides outside the gene matches: 4. CDR3 amino acids: CSARGQGVTEAFF. Here the CDR3 DNA reads TGCAGTGCTAGGGGACAGGGTGTGACTGAAGCTTTCTTT.

A remark on this clonotype: A read error may explain this, as a much larger clone is one base away. CDR3 nucleotides: TGTGCCAGCAGCCAGGCCCCCTCCGGGACAGTAAACACTGAAGCTTCCTTT. Its translation: CASSQAPSGTVNTEASF. The chain links TRBV3-1 to TRBJ1-1; 7 positions match TRBD1. Germline assignment: CDR1 LGHDT and CDR2 YNNKEL (reference sequence). The CDR3 extends over 17 amino acids.

The table lists this clonotype with many counts. The chain links TRBV20-1 to TRBJ2-1, with D maybe TRBD2 (5 bases). The CDR3 is 14 residues long. Trimming took off 3 bases at V and 3 bases at J, with 12 bases between the two ends. Germline CDR1 is DFQATT and CDR2 is SNEGSKA (reference sequence). As DNA, the CDR3 is TGCAGTGCTAGGGGCGTTCGGGACTACAATGAGCAGTTCTTC. Amino acid sequence: CSARGVRDYNEQFF.

This clonotype was counted ten times or more. This rearrangement joins TRBV7-2 to TRBJ1-3, with a possible D match to TRBD1 (5 bases). CDR1 and CDR2 (germline): SGHTA, FQGNSA. Trimming pared 5 bases from V and 0 bases from J, leaving 11 bases between. The CDR3 loop spans 15 amino acids. Written as DNA, the CDR3 is TGTGCCAGCAGCCAACAGGAGGGCTCTGGAAACACCATATATTTT. Protein sequence: CASSQQEGSGNTIYF. Together with reference TRBV7-2 and TRBJ1-3, the CDR3 gives the full variable domain: GAGVSQSPSNKVTEKGKDVELRCDPISGHTALYWYRQSLGQGLEFLIYFQGNSAPDKSGLPSDRFSAERTGGSVSTLTIQRTQQEDSAVYLCASSQQEGSGNTIYFGEGSWLTVV.

This clonotype has only a few counts. The rearrangement uses TRBV6-2 or TRBV6-3 and TRBJ2-4; no clear D gene. Germline-derived CDR1 and CDR2 are MNHEY and SVGEGT. V lost 5 bases and J lost 0, with 17 bases in between. The CDR3 extends over 17 amino acids. CDR3 DNA sequence: TGTGCCAGCAGTCCCGCGTGGTCGAAGCTAGCCAAAAACATTCAGTACTTC. It translates to CASSPAWSKLAKNIQYF.

This clonotype has only a few counts. This chain connects TRBV20-1 to TRBJ2-5; the match to TRBD2 covers 15 bases. J gave up 2 bases and V 6 bases, and 4 bases lay outside the gene matches. The CDR3 length is 15 residues. Germline V gene data show CDR1 as DFQATT and CDR2 as SNEGSKA (reference sequence). In DNA form, the CDR3 reads TGCAGTGCCCGGACTAGCGGGGGGGAACAAGAGACCCAGTACTTC. This encodes CSARTSGGEQETQYF.

As to this clonotype: One end of the junction is discordant with germline, which a read error may explain. This chain links TRBV11-3 with TRBJ2-3; D possibly corresponds to TRBD2 (7 bases). This CDR3 contains 15 residues. The V gene's germline CDR1 is SGHNT and CDR2 YENEEA. The CDR3 reads CASSRGAEGTGTQYF. The DNA for the CDR3 is TGTGCCAGCAGCCGGGGGGCCGAGGGCACAGGTACGCAGTATTTT. Supplemented by reference TRBV11-3 and TRBJ2-3, the full variable domain reads EAGVVQSPRYKIIEKKQPVAFWCNPISGHNTLYWYLQNLGQGPELLIRYENEEAVDDSQLPKDRFSAERLKGVDSTLKIQPAELGDSAVYLCASSRGAEGTGTQYFGPGTRLTVL.

About this clonotype: No conserved phenylalanine or tryptophan is present at the end of the CDR3, so a read error is the likely explanation. J is TRBJ1-2 and V is TRBV9, with D perhaps TRBD1 (6 bases). The V gene's germline CDR1 is SGDLS and CDR2 YYNGEE. CDR3 length equals 15 residues. V lost 0 bases and J 2 bases, leaving 11 bases between the germline ends. CDR3 sequence reads: CASSVAGGQNYGYTL. DNA for the CDR3: TGTGCCAGCAGCGTAGCTGGGGGGCAGAACTATGGCTACACCCTC.